Shown below are 13 T cell receptor beta chains from a single sample sequenced in a study of T cell changes during pregnancy in multiple sclerosis (dated by TCRdb to the late 2010s). The library was built by means of the immunoSEQ multiplex PCR assay. TCRdb's version of the immuneACCESS table is confined to in-frame rearrangements and falls short of the full clone set. An unresolved V gene accounts for under half of the shortfall where checked; the remainder is of unknown origin. The sample table shows tens of thousands of clones, and approximately 92% are seen once. The top ten constitute around 2.5% of the sample. This material consisted of peripheral blood, taken in the first trimester of pregnancy. Receptors originate from a female donor with multiple sclerosis, enrolled in a pregnancy study.

The chain couples TRBV10-1 to TRBJ2-3; 7 nucleotides align to TRBD2. The V gene end was trimmed by 2 bases and the J gene end by 0 bases; junction bases not matched to a gene: 8. Germline lookup yields CDR1 WNHNN and CDR2 SYGVQD (reference sequence). CDR3 length: 17 amino acids. The CDR3 region is CASSEPLLATSTDTQYF. CDR3 nucleotide sequence: TGCGCCAGCAGTGAGCCTCTACTAGCGACAAGCACAGATACGCAGTATTTT.

Here the CDR3 DNA reads TGTGCCAGCAGCTCCTCTCCCGGGAGCGGGAGTTACAATGAGCAGTTCTTC. Residues: CASSSSPGSGSYNEQFF. The J gene is TRBJ2-1, the V gene TRBV7-9; 8 bases fit TRBD2. CDR1 is SEHNR, CDR2 FQNEAQ, per germline (reference sequence). The CDR3 has 17 amino acids. V gave up 4 bases and J gave up 4 bases; unmatched junction bases: 12.

Only one count was recorded for this clone. This chain joins TRBV7-2 and TRBJ2-5, with TRBD2 matching 8 bases. This CDR3 has 13 amino acids. Germline V CDR1 and CDR2: SGHTA, FQGNSA. Unmatched junction bases numbered 0, after V lost 2 bases and J lost 4 bases. This CDR3 reads CASSLSGRETQYF. The CDR3 region has the DNA TGTGCCAGCAGCTTAAGCGGGAGAGAGACCCAGTACTTC. Filled out from reference TRBV7-2 and TRBJ2-5, the complete variable domain reads GAGVSQSPSNKVTEKGKDVELRCDPISGHTALYWYRQSLGQGLEFLIYFQGNSAPDKSGLPSDRFSAERTGGSVSTLTIQRTQQEDSAVYLCASSLSGRETQYFGPGTRLLVL.

The rearrangement uses TRBV7-9 and TRBJ1-4; unclear D gene. The CDR3 extends over 14 amino acids. The V end lost 3 bases, the J end lost 2 bases, and 7 bases lay between the germline ends. The V gene's germline CDR1 is SEHNR and CDR2 FQNEAQ (reference sequence). CDR3 protein: CASSFTGTNEKLFF. DNA of the CDR3: TGTGCCAGCAGCTTTACCGGGACTAATGAAAAACTGTTTTTT.

This sequence joins TRBV11-3 and TRBJ2-4; TRBD2 aligns across 16 bases. The CDR3 sequence is 16 residues long. The germline CDR1 and CDR2 sequences are SGHNT and YENEEA. The trim removed 5 bases at V and 5 bases at J, leaving 3 bases unmatched. The CDR3 loop reads CASSPGTSGRENIQYF. The CDR3 DNA reads TGTGCCAGCAGCCCAGGGACTAGCGGGAGGGAAAACATTCAGTACTTC.

This rearrangement joins TRBV7-2 to TRBJ1-5; D uncertain. V was cut by 0 bases and J by 0 bases, with 6 bases left in between. The CDR3 runs to 15 residues. Germline loops: CDR1 SGHTA, CDR2 FQGNSA. Here the CDR3 reads CASSLAVDSNQPQHF. DNA for the CDR3: TGTGCCAGCAGCTTAGCCGTAGATAGCAATCAGCCCCAGCATTTT.

This chain uses TRBV28 with TRBJ2-6, with D perhaps TRBD1 (5 bases). Trimming shortened V by 2 bases and J by 2 bases, and 13 bases separated the two germline ends. Looked up from germline, CDR1 is MDHEN and CDR2 is SYDVKM. This CDR3 is 17 amino acids long. As DNA, the CDR3 is TGTGCCAGCAGTTTAGAGCAGGGTCTTGCTGGGGCCAACGTCCTGACTTTC. This sequence encodes CASSLEQGLAGANVLTF.

V is TRBV5-6 and J is TRBJ1-4; D remains ambiguous. Germline assignment: CDR1 SGHDT and CDR2 YYEEEE. The CDR3 has 14 residues. The V end lost 1 base, the J end lost 0 bases, and 4 bases lay between the germline ends. The CDR3 bases are TGTGCCAGCAGCTTGCCTGCAACTAATGAAAAACTGTTTTTT. Its translation: CASSLPATNEKLFF.

This clone has only one observation. V usage is TRBV5-1 and J usage is TRBJ2-7, with TRBD1 matching 11 bases. Germline V gene lookup returns CDR1 SGHRS and CDR2 YFSETQ. The V segment lost 4 bases and the J segment 7 bases; nucleotides outside the gene matches: 7. This CDR3 has 14 amino acids. The CDR3 DNA follows: TGCGCCAGCAGCAAACCGGGACAGGGGGAAGAGCAGTACTTC. Its translation is CASSKPGQGEEQYF.

The genes are TRBV28 and TRBJ2-7; D possibly corresponds to TRBD1 (6 bases). The germline V gene encodes CDR1 MDHEN and CDR2 SYDVKM. The CDR3 runs to 14 residues. The ends were cut back, 1 base at V and 8 bases at J, with 15 bases in the middle. The CDR3 DNA follows: TGTGCCAGCAGTTTATTACAGGGTAACAGAAAGCAGTACTTC. As protein: CASSLLQGNRKQYF.

V is TRBV5-5 and J is TRBJ2-7; 8 bases agree with TRBD2. After removal of 6 bases from V and 4 bases from J, the junction contained 9 bases not matched to a gene. Germline CDR1 reads SGHKS; CDR2 reads YYEKEE (reference sequence). CDR3 size: 14 residues. CDR3 sequence (DNA): TGTGCCAGCAACCCGCAGGTAGCGGGGTACGAGCAGTACTTC. This codes for CASNPQVAGYEQYF.

The chain combines TRBV19 with TRBJ2-1, with 14 bases aligning to TRBD2. The CDR3 totals 18 residues. The ends lost 6 bases at V and 6 bases at J; junction bases unmatched: 13. CDR1 and CDR2 (germline): LNHDA, SQIVND (reference sequence). In DNA form, the CDR3 reads TGTGCCAGTAGCACACCACTAATGACTAGCGGGAGGGTCAATGAGCAGTTCTTC. Amino acids: CASSTPLMTSGRVNEQFF.

This rearrangement joins TRBV19 to TRBJ2-2; D call uncertain. The CDR3 sequence is 12 residues long. CDR1 is LNHDA and CDR2 is SQIVND in the germline V gene (reference sequence). With 6 bases removed from V and 4 bases from J, the gap between germline ends came to 6 bases. This chain's CDR3 is CASSLSTGELFF. CDR3 DNA: TGTGCCAGTAGCCTAAGCACCGGGGAGCTGTTTTTT.